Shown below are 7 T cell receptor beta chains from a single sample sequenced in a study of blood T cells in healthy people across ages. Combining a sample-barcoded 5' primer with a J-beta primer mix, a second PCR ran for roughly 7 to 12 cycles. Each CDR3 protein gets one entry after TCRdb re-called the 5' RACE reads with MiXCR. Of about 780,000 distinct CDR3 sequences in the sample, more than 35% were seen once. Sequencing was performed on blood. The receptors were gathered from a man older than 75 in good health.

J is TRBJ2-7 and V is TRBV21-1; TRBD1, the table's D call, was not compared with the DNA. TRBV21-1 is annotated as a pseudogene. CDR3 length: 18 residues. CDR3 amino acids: CASSQDRLGGIHSSVQYF. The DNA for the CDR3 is TGTGCCAGCAGCCAAGACAGGCTAGGGGGGATCCATTCGAGCGTGCAGTACTTC.

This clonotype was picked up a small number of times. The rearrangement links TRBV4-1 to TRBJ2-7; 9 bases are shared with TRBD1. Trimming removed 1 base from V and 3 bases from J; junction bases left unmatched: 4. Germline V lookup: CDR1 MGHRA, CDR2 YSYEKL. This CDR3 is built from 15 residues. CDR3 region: CASSQVMTGGYEQYF. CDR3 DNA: TGCGCCAGCAGCCAAGTGATGACAGGGGGCTACGAGCAGTACTTC.

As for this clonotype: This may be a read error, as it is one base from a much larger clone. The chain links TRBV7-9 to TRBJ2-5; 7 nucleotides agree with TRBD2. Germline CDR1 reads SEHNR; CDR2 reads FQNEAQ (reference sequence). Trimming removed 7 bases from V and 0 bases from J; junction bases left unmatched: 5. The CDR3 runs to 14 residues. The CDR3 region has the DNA TGTGCCAGCAACCCCGGGACTAACCAAGAGACCCAGTACTTC. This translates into CASNPGTNQETQYF.

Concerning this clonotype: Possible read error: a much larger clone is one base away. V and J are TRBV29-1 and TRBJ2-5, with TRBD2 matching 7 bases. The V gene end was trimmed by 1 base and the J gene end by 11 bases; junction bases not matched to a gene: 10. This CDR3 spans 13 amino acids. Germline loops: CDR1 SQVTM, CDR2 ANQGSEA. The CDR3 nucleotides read TGCAGCGTTGAAGTCACGTCGGGGGGTGTGCAGTACTTC. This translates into CSVEVTSGGVQYF.

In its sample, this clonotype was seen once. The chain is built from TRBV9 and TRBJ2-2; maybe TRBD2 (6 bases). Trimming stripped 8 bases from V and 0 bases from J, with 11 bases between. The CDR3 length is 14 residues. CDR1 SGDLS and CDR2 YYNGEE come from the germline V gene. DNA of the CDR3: TGTGCCAGTCGTCTAGCGCCGAACACCGGGGAGCTGTTTTTT. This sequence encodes CASRLAPNTGELFF.

CDR3 coding DNA: TGTGCCAGCAGTCTAGAGTACTGGGATGAGCAGTTCTTC. Translated, it gives CASSLEYWDEQFF. V gene TRBV2 combines with J gene TRBJ2-1; D is ambiguous. This CDR3 is 13 amino acids long. CDR1 and CDR2 from the germline V gene are SNHLY and FYNNEI. The V and J ends lost 5 bases and 8 bases respectively, with 13 bases between them. Full variable domain (remainder filled in from reference TRBV2 and TRBJ2-1): EPEVTQTPSHQVTQMGQEVILRCVPISNHLYFYWYRQILGQKVEFLVSFYNNEISEKSEIFDDQFSVERPDGSNFTLKIRSTKLEDSAMYFCASSLEYWDEQFFGPGTRLTVL.

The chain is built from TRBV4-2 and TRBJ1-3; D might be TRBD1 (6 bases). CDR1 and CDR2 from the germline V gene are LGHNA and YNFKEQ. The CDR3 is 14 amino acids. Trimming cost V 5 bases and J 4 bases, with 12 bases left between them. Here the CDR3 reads CASSRDRNGNTIYF. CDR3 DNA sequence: TGTGCCAGCAGCAGAGACAGGAACGGAAACACCATATATTTT.